This paragraph covers one T cell receptor (beta chain) sequence. The V and J ends lost 6 bases and 7 bases respectively, with 16 bases between them. The CDR3 runs 14 residues. The germline V gene has CDR1 MNHEY and CDR2 SVGAGI. The data belong to a study of T cell responses to AZD1222 COVID-19 vaccine. Study at large: Doses given second, at about 4 or about 12 weeks, were pooled.

Only in-frame clones appear in the TCRdb table, and some are missing; sequencing was by immunoSEQ multiplex PCR. Of around 120,000 clones in the sample, approximately 90% are singletons; the top ten hold 8% to 9.5%. The gene calls are TRBV6-5 and TRBJ1-5; weak D call: TRBD1 (6 bases). The material sequenced was peripheral blood, taken on day 0 of AZD1222 vaccination. The clonotype comes from an adult in good health. The CDR3 here is CASSPGVARQPQHF. In DNA, the CDR3 is TGTGCCAGCAGCCCAGGGGTCGCGAGGCAGCCCCAGCATTTT.